Sequencing of this T cell receptor beta chain was carried out in a study of T cell clonotyping in hematopoietic cell transplantation. Recipient blood drawn about 28 days pretransplant and days 30, 100, 180 after. CDR1 is SNHLY, CDR2 FYNNEI, per germline. There are 16 residues in the CDR3. V lost 4 bases and J 3 bases, leaving 13 bases between the germline ends. Sequencing was performed with immunoSEQ multiplex PCR; in TCRdb, only in-frame clones are kept and a portion is missing. The sample shows some 17,000 clones, approximately 81% of them seen only once. The source is a male patient between 60 and 69 years old who had an allogeneic stem cell transplant from a related donor, so the T cells may come from the graft donor. Some clones in this sample may be carry-over from other donors' samples. The chain recombines TRBV2 with TRBJ1-6, with a tentative D call TRBD1 (5 bases). The starting material was PBMCs, obtained 100 days after allogeneic stem cell transplant. The CDR3 nucleotides read TGTGCCAGCAGTGCCCAGGGTGGCTACTATAATTCACCCCTCCACTTT. It yields the protein CASSAQGGYYNSPLHF.